A selection of T cell receptor beta chains follows, all from one sample in a study of T cells in Graves' hyperthyroidism and ophthalmopathy. TCRdb re-called the multiplex PCR reads through MiXCR, storing one row per CDR3 protein. This sample carries fewer than 200,000 distinct CDR3 sequences, over 15% of them seen once, and the ten largest clones take roughly 30%. Sequenced material: blood. The receptors shown here come from a woman in her forties or fifties with Graves' hyperthyroidism. Both conserved end residues are part of each CDR3. The D gene is left open where the match is weak. For some rows the clone size is stated as once, few or many, or as a class when expanded; others skip it.

v_gene	j_gene	d_gene	abundance	CDR3aa	CDR3nt
TRBV6-5	TRBJ1-1	.	few	CASSYSKMGGDTEAFF	TGTGCCAGCAGTTACTCGAAGATGGGTGGTGACACTGAAGCTTTCTTT
TRBV7-2	TRBJ2-7	TRBD2	many	CASSSLPFSGGGGYEQYF	TGTGCCAGCAGCTCCCTACCGTTTAGCGGGGGAGGAGGCTACGAGCAGTACTTC
TRBV2	TRBJ2-2	TRBD1	.	CASSDPGGLGELFF	TGTGCCAGCAGTGATCCAGGGGGCCTCGGGGAGCTGTTTTTT
TRBV7-9	TRBJ1-1	.	many	CASSLVGRVGTEAFF	TGTGCCAGCAGCTTAGTTGGCAGGGTGGGCACTGAAGCTTTCTTT
TRBV20-1	TRBJ2-7	TRBD1	.	CSAPGTGGSYEQYF	TGCAGTGCCCCAGGAACAGGGGGCTCCTACGAGCAGTACTTC
TRBV20-1	TRBJ2-1	TRBD2	once	CSARLSGRALTARGYNEQFF	TGCAGTGCTAGGCTTAGCGGGAGGGCCCTGACTGCAAGGGGTTACAATGAGCAGTTCTTC
TRBV12-3/TRBV12-4	TRBJ1-1	TRBD1	many	CASSLRTGLNTEAFF	TGTGCCAGCAGTTTAAGGACAGGATTGAACACTGAAGCTTTCTTT
TRBV6-1	TRBJ1-2	.	many	CASTDGGAYGYTF	TGTGCCAGCACCGATGGGGGTGCCTATGGCTACACCTTC
TRBV9	TRBJ2-1	.	few	CASSVQVYNEQFF	TGTGCCAGCAGCGTACAAGTGTACAATGAGCAGTTCTTC
TRBV6-2/TRBV6-3	TRBJ2-3	TRBD2	.	CVSSMGQLAGERADTQYF	TGTGTCAGCAGTATGGGACAGCTAGCGGGGGAGCGGGCAGATACGCAGTATTTT
TRBV6-2/TRBV6-3	TRBJ2-7	.	many	CASSYSTGFYEQYF	TGTGCCAGCAGTTACTCAACCGGGTTCTACGAGCAGTACTTC
TRBV6-1	TRBJ1-6	.	many	CASSEARGAGNSPLHF	TGTGCCAGCAGTGAAGCCAGAGGGGCTGGGAATTCACCCCTCCACTTT
TRBV12-5	TRBJ2-3	.	many	CASSPDGTLDTQYF	TGTGCTAGTTCCCCGGACGGGACGTTAGATACGCAGTATTTT
TRBV30	TRBJ2-1	TRBD2	once	CAWSVLTGLAGVYEQFF	TGTGCCTGGAGTGTACTGACGGGACTAGCGGGAGTATATGAGCAGTTCTTC
TRBV20-1	TRBJ1-1	.	many	CSARDSGVYTEAFF	TGCAGTGCTAGAGATAGCGGGGTTTACACTGAAGCTTTCTTT
TRBV7-9	TRBJ1-1	.	few	CASSLGHEAFF	TGTGCCAGCAGCTTAGGGCATGAAGCTTTCTTT
TRBV7-9	TRBJ1-1	.	many	CASTSPRQVNTEAFF	TGTGCCAGCACCTCCCCAAGGCAGGTGAACACTGAAGCTTTCTTT
TRBV9	TRBJ1-3	.	.	CASSAGTFPGNTIYF	TGTGCCAGCAGCGCTGGGACTTTCCCTGGAAACACCATATATTTT
TRBV27	TRBJ1-1	.	.	CASRRRQAPEAFF	TGTGCCAGCAGGAGAAGACAGGCTCCAGAAGCTTTCTTT
TRBV6-1	TRBJ1-2	.	.	CASTTGHYGYTF	TGTGCCAGTACGACAGGCCACTATGGCTACACCTTC
TRBV4-3	TRBJ2-3	TRBD2	many	CASSQDSLSGGATDTQYF	TGCGCCAGCAGCCAAGACTCCTTAAGCGGGGGGGCGACAGATACGCAGTATTTT
TRBV11-3	TRBJ2-6	.	.	CASGSGANVLTF	TGTGCCAGCGGGTCTGGGGCCAACGTCCTGACTTTC
TRBV5-1	TRBJ1-3	TRBD1	few	CASRTGPSSGNTIYF	TGCGCCAGCAGGACAGGGCCTTCCTCTGGAAACACCATATATTTT
TRBV20-1	TRBJ1-1	TRBD1	few	CSARDRATGDTEAFF	TGCAGTGCTAGAGACCGGGCTACAGGGGACACTGAAGCTTTCTTT
TRBV11-2	TRBJ2-3	.	many	CASSTWDREPSTDTQYF	TGTGCCAGCAGCACCTGGGACCGCGAACCCAGCACAGATACGCAGTATTTT
TRBV3-1	TRBJ1-4	.	many	CASSFGPEKLFF	TGTGCCAGCAGCTTCGGCCCGGAAAAACTGTTTTTT
TRBV7-3	TRBJ2-1	TRBD2	.	CASSSGLAEASEQFF	TGTGCCAGCAGCTCGGGACTAGCGGAGGCTAGTGAGCAGTTCTTC
TRBV28	TRBJ1-1	.	.	CASSTGGRMGNTEAFF	TGTGCCAGCAGCACCGGGGGGCGAATGGGCAACACTGAAGCTTTCTTT
TRBV2	TRBJ1-1	.	many	CASSDWGRDTEAFF	TGTGCCAGCAGTGACTGGGGTCGAGACACTGAAGCTTTCTTT
TRBV27	TRBJ1-4	.	.	CASRDRNNEKLFF	TGTGCCAGCAGGGACAGAAATAATGAAAAACTGTTTTTT
TRBV20-1	TRBJ2-3	TRBD2	many	CSAPIAGGLDTQYF	TGCAGTGCTCCCATAGCGGGGGGGCTGGATACGCAGTATTTT
TRBV28	TRBJ2-3	.	.	CASSGGGLSQYF	TGTGCCAGCAGCGGCGGAGGCCTGTCGCAGTATTTT
TRBV27	TRBJ2-7	.	many	CASSLAGASYEQYF	TGTGCCAGCAGTTTAGCGGGGGCCTCCTACGAGCAGTACTTC
TRBV7-9	TRBJ1-1	TRBD1	.	CASSLKQGARSTEAFF	TGTGCCAGCAGCTTGAAACAGGGGGCGCGGAGCACTGAAGCTTTCTTT
TRBV19	TRBJ1-1	.	many	CASTPYGLNTEAFF	TGTGCCAGTACCCCATATGGCTTGAACACTGAAGCTTTCTTT
TRBV2	TRBJ2-7	TRBD2	.	CASKDVGSGSSEQYF	TGTGCCAGCAAGGATGTGGGCAGCGGGAGTAGCGAGCAGTACTTC
TRBV3-1	TRBJ1-4	TRBD1	many	CASSPGTARAEKLFF	TGTGCCAGCAGCCCCGGGACAGCGAGGGCTGAAAAACTGTTTTTT
TRBV27	TRBJ2-2	.	many	CASSLLYAGELFF	TGTGCCAGCAGTTTATTGTACGCCGGGGAGCTGTTTTTT
TRBV7-2	TRBJ2-3	.	many	CASSPAGTSTDTQYF	TGTGCCAGCAGCCCCGCCGGGACATCCACAGATACGCAGTATTTT
TRBV11-2	TRBJ1-2	TRBD1	many	CASSSNRGQGGYTF	TGTGCCAGCAGTTCAAACAGGGGGCAGGGTGGCTACACCTTC
TRBV6-2/TRBV6-3	TRBJ2-1	.	many	CASSSDGTSSYNEQFF	TGTGCCAGCAGTTCCGACGGGACTTCTTCCTACAATGAGCAGTTCTTC
TRBV4-3	TRBJ2-3	TRBD1	few	CASSQEGQEDFTDTQYF	TGCGCCAGCAGCCAAGAAGGACAGGAAGATTTCACAGATACGCAGTATTTT
TRBV6-9	TRBJ1-6	.	few	CASSYSDSHSPLHF	TGTGCCAGCAGTTATTCGGACAGCCATTCACCCCTCCACTTT
TRBV4-1	TRBJ2-7	TRBD2	.	CASSQGISGGIVYEQYF	TGCGCCAGCAGCCAAGGTATCAGCGGGGGGATCGTCTACGAGCAGTACTTC
TRBV13	TRBJ1-2	.	many	CASSFRAGLSYPNYGYTF	TGTGCCAGCAGCTTCCGGGCCGGCTTGAGTTACCCTAACTATGGCTACACCTTC
TRBV4-2	TRBJ2-3	TRBD2	.	CASSQDVVAGDTDTQYF	TGTGCCAGCAGCCAAGATGTTGTAGCGGGTGACACAGATACGCAGTATTTT
TRBV2	TRBJ2-7	.	many	CASSAAGVRQYF	TGTGCCAGCAGTGCGGCAGGGGTTAGGCAGTACTTC
TRBV12-3/TRBV12-4	TRBJ2-1	TRBD1	many	CASTGDSYNEQFF	TGTGCCAGCACCGGGGACAGCTACAATGAGCAGTTCTTC
TRBV5-1	TRBJ2-1	.	many	CASSLIGGSYNEQFF	TGCGCCAGCAGCTTGATAGGGGGATCCTACAATGAGCAGTTCTTC
TRBV9	TRBJ1-6	.	few	CASSTRQENSPLHF	TGTGCCAGCAGCACACGACAGGAGAATTCACCCCTCCACTTT
TRBV6-2/TRBV6-3	TRBJ2-3	TRBD2	.	CASSSAGTSITDTQYF	TGTGCCAGCAGTTCAGCCGGGACTAGCATCACAGATACGCAGTATTTT
TRBV3-1	TRBJ2-7	TRBD2	few	CASSQSSSGGSHEQYF	TGTGCCAGCAGCCAGAGCTCTAGCGGGGGGTCCCACGAGCAGTACTTC
TRBV7-9	TRBJ1-2	.	.	CASSQDPTEYTF	TGTGCCAGCAGCCAAGATCCGACAGAGTACACCTTC
TRBV18	TRBJ2-1	TRBD2	few	CASSPALAGGAYEQFF	TGTGCCAGCTCACCAGCTCTAGCGGGGGGAGCGTATGAGCAGTTCTTC
TRBV3-1	TRBJ1-3	TRBD1	.	CASSHRTGPETIYF	TGTGCCAGCAGCCACCGGACAGGGCCCGAAACCATATATTTT